This T cell receptor (beta chain) comes out of a study of post-analysis software for immune sequencing data. Across the whole study: Included among the disease courses, which were recorded for the cohort, were relapsing-remitting, secondary progressive and progressive-relapsing multiple sclerosis. General observations from the study: The F measure placed samples prepared in the same batch into strongly shared clusters. People with multiple sclerosis had a significantly lower normalized Chao1 diversity than controls did.

cDNA libraries for TCR beta contained unique molecular identifiers. A single record per CDR3 protein comes from TCRdb applying MiXCR to the PCR reads. Seen here are roughly 540,000 distinct CDR3 sequences, around 36% observed once, and the top ten hold 4.5% to 7.5%. Only a few counts were recorded for this clonotype. Its antigen is as yet unknown. Material for sequencing was blood. The receptor comes from a girl aged 2-17 years with multiple sclerosis.

This CDR3 is CASSSGLGYTF. Here the CDR3 DNA reads TGTGCCAGCAGTTCCGGATTAGGCTACACCTTC. This chain uses TRBV12-3 or TRBV12-4 with TRBJ1-2; D gene uncertain. The CDR3 consists of 11 residues. V was cut by 4 bases and J by 8 bases, with 8 bases left in between.